This entry concerns a single T cell receptor beta chain. Study processing details: Amplification from reference gene primers served as the basis for estimated nucleated cell counts. Sequencing used immunoSEQ multiplex PCR; TCRdb keeps in-frame clones, though not all of them. Clone size and the V and J calls come from that table; the DNA yielded D and trimming. The sample lists about 340,000 clones; around four fifths were seen once. This entry comes from a study of blood T cell repertoires in COVID-19. Study-wide background: The United States, Italy and Spain were the sources of the acute and convalescent COVID-19 samples. In each case, the material was cDNA or gDNA derived from T cells, B-cell-depleted T cells, or PBMCs.

V was shortened by 2 bases and J by 0 bases, with 4 bases between the two germline ends. The CDR3 has 13 amino acids. Germline values: CDR1 LNHDA, CDR2 SQIVND (reference sequence). This sequence was found in a young man with active or convalescent COVID-19. Sequencing was carried out using peripheral blood. V is TRBV19 and J is TRBJ1-2; no reliable D call. CDR3 nucleotides: TGTGCCAGTAGTATATCGGCTAACTATGGCTACACCTTC. Translation: CASSISANYGYTF.